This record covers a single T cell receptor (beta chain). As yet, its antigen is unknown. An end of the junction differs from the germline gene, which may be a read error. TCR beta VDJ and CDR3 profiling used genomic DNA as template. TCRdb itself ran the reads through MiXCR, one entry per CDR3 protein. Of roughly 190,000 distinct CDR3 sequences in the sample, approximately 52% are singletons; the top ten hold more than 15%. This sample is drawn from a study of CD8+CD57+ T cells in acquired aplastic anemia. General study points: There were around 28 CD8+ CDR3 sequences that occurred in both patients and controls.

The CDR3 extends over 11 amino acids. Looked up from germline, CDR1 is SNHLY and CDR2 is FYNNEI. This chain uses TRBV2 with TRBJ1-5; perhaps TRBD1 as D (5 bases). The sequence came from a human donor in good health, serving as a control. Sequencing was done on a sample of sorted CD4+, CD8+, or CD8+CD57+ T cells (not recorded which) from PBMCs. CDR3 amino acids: CACRVTQPQHF. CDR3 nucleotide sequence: TGTGCCTGCAGGGTCACTCAGCCCCAGCATTTT.